This T cell receptor beta chain originates from a study of T-cell reconstitution after alpha-beta-depleted transplantation in children. Study-level results: Some patients' high day-60 TCRbeta diversity was traced to surviving recipient T cells and thymic progenitors. Several hundred expanded graft clones reportedly were the source of alpha-beta T cells about two months after transplant. One year after transplant, T-cell counts and diversity came mostly from newly produced T cells.

CDR1 MNHNS and CDR2 SASEGT come from the germline V gene. V dropped 5 bases and J dropped 6 bases, with 17 bases sitting between them. The CDR3 has 15 amino acids. About this clonotype itself: Its antigen remains unidentified.

Unique molecular identifiers tagged the TCRbeta library. TCRdb called the PCR reads again in MiXCR, with one record for every CDR3 protein. The sample lists about 980,000 distinct CDR3 sequences, less than 30% occurring once. This specimen consisted of PBMCs, mostly from graft donor cells, obtained 360 days after TCRalphabeta/CD19-depleted stem cell transplant. This rearrangement joins TRBV6-1 to TRBJ1-5; tentatively, D is TRBD1 (6 bases). The receptor was derived from a boy in the first two years of life who had a stem cell transplant for SCID, so the T cells may come from the graft donor. The CDR3 nucleotides are TGTGCCAGCAGTCCAAGGACAGCTCTCGGTCAGCCCCAGCATTTT. Its protein is CASSPRTALGQPQHF.